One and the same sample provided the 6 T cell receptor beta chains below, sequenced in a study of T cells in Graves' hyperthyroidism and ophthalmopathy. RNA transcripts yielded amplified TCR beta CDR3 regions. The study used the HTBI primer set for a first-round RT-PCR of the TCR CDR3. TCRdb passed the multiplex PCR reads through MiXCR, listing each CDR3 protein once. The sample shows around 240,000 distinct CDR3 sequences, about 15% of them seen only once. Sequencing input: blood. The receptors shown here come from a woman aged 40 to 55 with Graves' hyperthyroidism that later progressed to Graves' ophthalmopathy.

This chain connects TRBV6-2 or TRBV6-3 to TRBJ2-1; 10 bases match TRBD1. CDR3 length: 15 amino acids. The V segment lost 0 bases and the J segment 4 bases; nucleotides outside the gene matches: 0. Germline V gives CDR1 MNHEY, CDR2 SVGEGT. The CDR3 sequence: CASSYSGQGYNEQFF. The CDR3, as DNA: TGTGCCAGCAGTTACTCGGGACAGGGGTACAATGAGCAGTTCTTC.

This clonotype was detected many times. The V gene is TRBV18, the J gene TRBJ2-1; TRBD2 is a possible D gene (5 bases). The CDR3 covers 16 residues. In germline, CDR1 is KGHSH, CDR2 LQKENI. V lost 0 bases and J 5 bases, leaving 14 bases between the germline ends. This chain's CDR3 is CASSPPASGKHNEQFF. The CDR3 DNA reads TGTGCCAGCTCACCACCCGCCAGCGGAAAACACAATGAGCAGTTCTTC.

This CDR3 is CASSLNRRYYGYTF. CDR3 DNA: TGTGCCAGCAGTTTAAATCGGCGTTATTATGGCTACACCTTC. The gene calls are TRBV28 and TRBJ1-2, with D uncertain. The CDR3 consists of 14 residues. V lost 2 bases and J lost 5, with 12 bases in between. Looked up from germline, CDR1 is MDHEN and CDR2 is SYDVKM.

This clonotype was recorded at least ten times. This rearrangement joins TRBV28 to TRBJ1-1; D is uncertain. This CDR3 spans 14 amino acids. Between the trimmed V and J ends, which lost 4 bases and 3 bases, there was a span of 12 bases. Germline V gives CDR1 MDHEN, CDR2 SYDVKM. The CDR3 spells CASSSAPGDTEAFF. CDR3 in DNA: TGTGCCAGCAGTTCAGCACCCGGGGACACTGAAGCTTTCTTT.

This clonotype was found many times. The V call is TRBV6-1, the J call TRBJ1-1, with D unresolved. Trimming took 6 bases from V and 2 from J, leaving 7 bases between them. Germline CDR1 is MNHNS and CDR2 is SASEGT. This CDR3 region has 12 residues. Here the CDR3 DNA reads TGTGCCAGCAGCTCCGTTAACACTGAAGCTTTCTTT. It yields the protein CASSSVNTEAFF.

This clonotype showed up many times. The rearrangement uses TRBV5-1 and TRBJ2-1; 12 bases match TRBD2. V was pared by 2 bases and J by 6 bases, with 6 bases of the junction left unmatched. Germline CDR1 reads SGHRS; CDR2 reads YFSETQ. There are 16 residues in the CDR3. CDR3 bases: TGCGCCAGCAGCTTATCTAGCGGGAGGGCCCTCAATGAGCAGTTCTTC. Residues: CASSLSSGRALNEQFF.